This T cell receptor (beta chain) was recovered during a study of cytomegalovirus exposure and HLA in healthy donors. The study, taken as a whole, reports: TCR sequences were mostly rare, though some public TCRs occurred in many donors. Researchers left out some V segments, among them TRBV6-2 and TRBV6-3, as indistinguishable.

Primers for the PCR totalled 60 Vbeta and 13 Jbeta. TCRdb's copy holds only in-frame clones and misses some; the assay was immunoSEQ multiplex PCR. The sample carries about 130,000 clones, over 70% recorded once. On this clone itself: Its matching antigen is unknown.

CDR1 LGHNA and CDR2 YSLEER come from the germline V gene. This CDR3 is built from 13 residues. V gave up 0 bases and J gave up 9 bases, with 9 bases separating them. The TCR comes from a man aged 18-30 years in good health and CMV-seropositive. The chain couples TRBV4-3 to TRBJ2-1; D remains ambiguous. The sample was PBMCs. This chain's CDR3 is CASSQETSGEQFF. The DNA for the CDR3 is TGCGCCAGCAGCCAAGAGACGTCGGGTGAGCAGTTCTTC.